Shown below are 27 T cell receptor beta chains from a single sample sequenced in a study of blood T cell repertoires in COVID-19. Libraries were prepared by immunoSEQ multiplex PCR; TCRdb keeps only in-frame clonotypes and omits some of them. The sample records about 190,000 clones, 76% being singletons. Source material: PBMCs or T cells enriched from blood (not recorded which). Receptor source: a woman aged 50 to 60 with acute COVID-19.

The chain carries TRBV18 and TRBJ1-5, with D perhaps matching TRBD1 (5 bases). CDR3 size: 13 residues. CDR1 is KGHSH and CDR2 is LQKENI in the germline V gene. The V end was cut by 0 bases, the J end by 9 bases, with 9 bases between. CDR3 nucleotide sequence: TGTGCCAGCTCACCACCGTCAAGGGGGCCCCAGCATTTT. It yields the protein CASSPPSRGPQHF.

The gene calls are TRBV5-1 and TRBJ1-2; D possibly corresponds to TRBD1 (6 bases). V was trimmed by 4 bases and J by 4 bases, leaving 14 bases between them. Looked up from germline, CDR1 is SGHRS and CDR2 is YFSETQ. This CDR3 is 14 amino acids long. The CDR3 reads CASSESGQFYGYTF. DNA of the CDR3: TGCGCCAGCAGCGAAAGTGGACAGTTCTATGGCTACACCTTC.

Concerning this clone: This clone may be a read error of a much larger clone one base away. The chain's CDR3 is CASSPGDYGYTF. The CDR3 region has the DNA TGTGCCAGCAGCCCAGGGGACTATGGCTACACCTTC. The genes are TRBV11-1 and TRBJ1-2; D possibly corresponds to TRBD1 (6 bases). The V gene lost 5 bases and the J gene lost 3 bases, with 7 bases spanning the gap. Per the germline V gene, CDR1 is SGHAT and CDR2 is FQDESV (reference sequence). This CDR3 comprises 12 residues.

J is TRBJ1-1 and V is TRBV18, with D uncertain. V dropped 6 bases and J dropped 11 bases, with 16 bases sitting between them. This CDR3 has 12 residues. Germline CDR1 is KGHSH and CDR2 is LQKENI. The chain's CDR3 is CASSPNDVRAFF. CDR3 sequence (DNA): TGTGCCAGCTCCCCAAATGACGTGAGGGCTTTCTTT.

V usage is TRBV7-6 and J usage is TRBJ2-1; TRBD2 agrees at 16 bases. CDR1 and CDR2 (germline): SGHVS, FNYEAQ. The CDR3 runs to 15 residues. The V gene end was trimmed by 5 bases and the J gene end by 10 bases; junction bases not matched to a gene: 5. This CDR3 reads CASSQGLAGGLEQFF. CDR3 coding DNA: TGTGCCAGCAGCCAGGGACTAGCGGGGGGGCTCGAGCAGTTCTTC.

This sequence joins TRBV27 and TRBJ2-2; 9 nucleotides line up with TRBD1. The CDR3 runs 16 residues. V shed 3 bases, J shed 2 bases, and the junction held 4 bases outside the gene matches. Germline V gene sequence: CDR1 MNHEY, CDR2 SMNVEV (reference sequence). Here the CDR3 DNA reads TGTGCCAGCAGTTTTTGGGACAGGGCCAACACCGGGGAGCTGTTTTTT. Its translation: CASSFWDRANTGELFF.

CDR3 protein: CASSQGWQGGTEAFF. The DNA for the CDR3 is TGCGCCAGCAGCCAAGGATGGCAGGGGGGCACTGAAGCTTTCTTT. The V gene is TRBV4-1, the J gene TRBJ1-1, with 7 bases fitting TRBD1. Germline CDR1 MGHRA, CDR2 YSYEKL. The CDR3 is 15 amino acids. V lost 1 base and J lost 4; bases outside the gene matches: 6.

This clone was counted only a few times. The chain employs TRBV24-1 and TRBJ2-3; the match to TRBD1 covers 9 bases. Germline V gene data show CDR1 as KGHDR and CDR2 as SFDVKD. The CDR3 runs to 15 residues. V lost 4 bases and J lost 1; bases outside the gene matches: 2. The CDR3, as DNA: TGTGCCACCAGTGACCGGACAGGGGGCACAGATACGCAGTATTTT. It encodes CATSDRTGGTDTQYF.

The V and J genes are TRBV30 and TRBJ2-2; TRBD2 matches at 15 bases. V trimming: 5 bases; J trimming: 8 bases; junction bases outside the gene matches: 6. CDR1 is GTSNPN, CDR2 SVGIG, per germline (reference sequence). The CDR3 runs to 15 residues. The CDR3 DNA follows: TGTGCCTGGGGGACTAGCGGGGGGTCCTGGGGGGAGCTGTTTTTT. It yields the protein CAWGTSGGSWGELFF.

In this sample, this clone turned up once. The V and J genes are TRBV18 and TRBJ2-4; D unresolved. The CDR3 runs to 14 residues. Germline-derived CDR1 and CDR2 are KGHSH and LQKENI. Deletions cut 2 bases from V and 8 bases from J, with 13 bases between. DNA of the CDR3: TGTGCCAGCTCACCAGCTTCCGTGGGCGACATTCAGTACTTC. Amino acids: CASSPASVGDIQYF.

V gene TRBV28 combines with J gene TRBJ1-1; 9 nucleotides align to TRBD1. Germline CDR1 is MDHEN and CDR2 is SYDVKM. The ends lost 10 bases at V and 3 bases at J; junction bases unmatched: 6. There are 13 residues in the CDR3. The CDR3 sequence: CATARQGDTEAFF. CDR3 coding DNA: TGTGCCACCGCGCGACAGGGGGACACTGAAGCTTTCTTT.

The V and J genes are TRBV2 and TRBJ2-7; D possibly corresponds to TRBD2 (6 bases). The length of the CDR3 is 13 residues. The ends were cut back, 4 bases at V and 2 bases at J, with 9 bases in the middle. Germline V gene lookup returns CDR1 SNHLY and CDR2 FYNNEI. This chain's CDR3 is CASSGDLPYEQYV. The CDR3 DNA sequence: TGTGCCAGCAGTGGGGACTTGCCCTACGAGCAGTACGTC.

This clone was found once. The rearrangement uses TRBV7-6 and TRBJ2-5; 10 positions agree with TRBD2. The CDR3 contains 17 residues. The germline V gene encodes CDR1 SGHVS and CDR2 FNYEAQ. With V trimmed by 3 bases and J by 4 bases, 11 bases remained unmatched. Here the CDR3 reads CASSLLAGASGGETQYF. The CDR3, as DNA: TGTGCCAGCAGCTTGCTAGCGGGGGCTTCGGGAGGAGAGACCCAGTACTTC.

This clone showed up just a few times. V gene TRBV5-1 combines with J gene TRBJ1-1; D gene unclear. The CDR3 has 13 residues. Germline CDR1 reads SGHRS; CDR2 reads YFSETQ. Trimming took 4 bases from V and 0 from J, leaving 7 bases between them. The CDR3 here is CASSLYMNTEAFF. CDR3 DNA sequence: TGCGCCAGCAGCCTATATATGAACACTGAAGCTTTCTTT.

The rearrangement joins TRBV28 to TRBJ1-5; TRBD1 matches at 8 bases. CDR3 length: 14 amino acids. Trimming at V came to 5 bases and at J to 11 bases, leaving 11 bases not matched to a gene. Germline values: CDR1 MDHEN, CDR2 SYDVKM. The CDR3 nucleotides are TGTGCCAGCAGTCAGCAGGGGGCTCGATCGGCCCAGCATTTT. The encoded protein is CASSQQGARSAQHF.

This clone appeared once. V gene TRBV19 combines with J gene TRBJ1-6; a possible D gene is TRBD1 (5 bases). The CDR3 runs 15 residues. From germline, CDR1 is LNHDA and CDR2 SQIVND (reference sequence). V was trimmed by 6 bases and J by 10 bases, leaving 19 bases between them. The CDR3 region has the DNA TGTGCCAGTAGCAACCAAGTAGGGGTTCGGTCACCCCTCCACTTT. Amino acids: CASSNQVGVRSPLHF. Full variable domain (missing parts from reference TRBV19 and TRBJ1-6): DGGITQSPKYLFRKEGQNVTLSCEQNLNHDAMYWYRQDPGQGLRLIYYSQIVNDFQKGDIAEGYSVSREKKESFPLTVTSAQKNPTAFYLCASSNQVGVRSPLHFGNGTRLTVT.

To note about this clone: The sample has other DNA sequences that encode this CDR3 too. The V call is TRBV7-9, the J call TRBJ1-2; 9 bases agree with TRBD1. There are 14 residues in the CDR3. V dropped 5 bases and J dropped 8; count of bases not matched to a gene: 9. Germline CDR1 and CDR2: SEHNR and FQNEAQ (reference sequence). The CDR3 spells CASSLDQGQGGYTF. The CDR3 bases are TGTGCCAGCAGCCTAGACCAGGGACAGGGCGGCTACACCTTC.

This chain joins TRBV18 and TRBJ1-6, with D tentatively TRBD1 (6 bases). The V and J ends lost 3 bases and 9 bases respectively, with 15 bases between them. Germline CDR1 KGHSH, CDR2 LQKENI. This CDR3 is built from 15 residues. This CDR3 is CASSPHRVEGSPLHF. CDR3 nucleotide sequence: TGTGCCAGCTCACCTCACAGGGTCGAAGGTTCACCCCTCCACTTT.

This chain connects TRBV6-2 or TRBV6-3 to TRBJ1-5; D ambiguous. V dropped 4 bases and J dropped 11 bases, with 15 bases sitting between them. There are 13 residues in the CDR3. CDR1 is MNHEY and CDR2 is SVGEGT in the germline V gene. Here the CDR3 DNA reads TGTGCCAGCAGTTTGGAAGAGCAGCTAGCCCAGCATTTT. Translating it yields CASSLEEQLAQHF.

This sequence joins TRBV5-1 and TRBJ1-1; D unresolved. Trimming cost V 0 bases and J 4 bases, with 7 bases left between them. The CDR3 runs 13 residues. Looked up from germline, CDR1 is SGHRS and CDR2 is YFSETQ. CDR3: CASSLVEGTEAFF. CDR3 nucleotides: TGCGCCAGCAGCTTGGTAGAGGGCACTGAAGCTTTCTTT.

The V and J genes are TRBV6-2 or TRBV6-3 and TRBJ2-5, with TRBD2 matching over 8 bases. The CDR3 covers 20 residues. Germline CDR1 MNHEY, CDR2 SVGEGT. Germline trimming cut 2 bases from V and 4 bases from J; bases unmatched to any gene: 21. In DNA form, the CDR3 reads TGTGCCAGCAGTTACCTTCGGAATCAGCGGGGGCCTACCTTGGGAGAGACCCAGTACTTC. Translated: CASSYLRNQRGPTLGETQYF.

This chain links TRBV7-9 with TRBJ1-1, with 7 bases identical to TRBD1. CDR3 length: 19 amino acids. J was trimmed by 7 bases and V by 1 base; bases with no gene match: 21. CDR1 and CDR2 from the germline V gene are SEHNR and FQNEAQ (reference sequence). The CDR3 loop reads CASSLGTGSSHRFRNEAFF. CDR3 in DNA: TGTGCCAGCAGCTTAGGGACAGGTTCCAGTCATAGGTTTCGCAATGAAGCTTTCTTT. The whole variable domain, filled in from reference TRBV7-9 and TRBJ1-1, reads DTGVSQNPRHKITKRGQNVTFRCDPISEHNRLYWYRQTLGQGPEFLTYFQNEAQLEKSRLLSDRFSAERPKGSFSTLEIQRTEQGDSAMYLCASSLGTGSSHRFRNEAFFGQGTRLTVV.

The V and J genes are TRBV19 and TRBJ2-2; TRBD2 agrees at 9 bases. Trimming took 6 bases from V and 0 from J; bases not matched to a gene: 2. Germline V CDR1 and CDR2: LNHDA, SQIVND (reference sequence). CDR3 size: 15 residues. The CDR3 DNA sequence: TGTGCCAGTAGAAGCGGGGGGACGAACACCGGGGAGCTGTTTTTT. The encoded protein is CASRSGGTNTGELFF. The variable domain in full, completed from reference TRBV19 and TRBJ2-2, reads DGGITQSPKYLFRKEGQNVTLSCEQNLNHDAMYWYRQDPGQGLRLIYYSQIVNDFQKGDIAEGYSVSREKKESFPLTVTSAQKNPTAFYLCASRSGGTNTGELFFGEGSRLTVL.

The chain recombines TRBV6-1 with TRBJ2-1; possibly TRBD1 for D (6 bases). The CDR3 contains 14 residues. Trimming shortened V by 3 bases and J by 7 bases, and 13 bases separated the two germline ends. Germline CDR1 reads MNHNS; CDR2 reads SASEGT. The CDR3 bases are TGTGCCAGCAGTGATGAGACAGGTGGGAATGAGCAGTTCTTC. Its protein is CASSDETGGNEQFF.

The gene calls are TRBV14 and TRBJ1-1; D is unclear. The CDR3 covers 17 residues. Germline V lookup: CDR1 SGHDN, CDR2 FVKESK. The V end was cut by 3 bases, the J end by 7 bases, with 24 bases between. The CDR3 nucleotides read TGTGCCAGCAGCCAGTCTAATTCATGGAGGATCCGGTTTGAAGCTTTCTTT. It yields the protein CASSQSNSWRIRFEAFF. Filled out from reference TRBV14 and TRBJ1-1, the complete variable domain reads EAGVTQFPSHSVIEKGQTVTLRCDPISGHDNLYWYRRVMGKEIKFLLHFVKESKQDESGMPNNRFLAERTGGTYSTLKVQPAELEDSGVYFCASSQSNSWRIRFEAFFGQGTRLTVV.

V usage is TRBV28 and J usage is TRBJ1-2; D is undetermined. V shed 0 bases and J shed 0 bases, with 5 bases lying between them. Germline V CDR1 and CDR2: MDHEN, SYDVKM. The CDR3 sequence is 14 residues long. The CDR3 reads CASSLWSANYGYTF. Written as DNA, the CDR3 is TGTGCCAGCAGTTTATGGTCAGCTAACTATGGCTACACCTTC.

The chain uses TRBV6-1 and TRBJ1-1; D is possibly TRBD1 (6 bases). Germline CDR1 reads MNHNS; CDR2 reads SASEGT. Trimming left V 0 bases short and J 8 bases short, with 10 bases between. The CDR3 runs to 13 residues. DNA for the CDR3: TGTGCCAGCAGTGAAGCCCAGGGGTGGGAAGCTTTCTTT. Translation: CASSEAQGWEAFF.